Here is one TCR beta chain with its context. This specimen comes from a study of technical replicates of blood from a handful of donors. The assay was immunoSEQ multiplex PCR, and TCRdb's table has in-frame clones only and misses some. The data hold about 49,000 clones, with 90% to 95% observed a single time. The CDR3 extends over 16 amino acids. Germline V lookup: CDR1 SGHRS, CDR2 YFSETQ. Deletions cut 7 bases from V and 7 bases from J, with 26 bases between. The sample consisted of PBMCs. This chain connects TRBV5-1 to TRBJ1-2; D gene ambiguous. This TCR was sampled from a human donor in good health. Some clones in this sample may be carry-over from other donors' samples. CDR3 amino acids: CASQDPWAEHKGGYTF. In DNA form, the CDR3 reads TGCGCCAGCCAGGATCCTTGGGCTGAACATAAAGGTGGCTACACCTTC.